This entry lists 27 T cell receptor beta chains sequenced from one sample in a study of T cells in Graves' hyperthyroidism and ophthalmopathy. It was RNA transcripts that yielded the amplified TCR beta CDR3 regions. The TCR CDR3 was amplified in a first-round RT-PCR using the HTBI primer set. MiXCR, run by TCRdb on the multiplex PCR reads, gives a single entry per CDR3 protein. Of 460,000 or so distinct CDR3 sequences listed, 13% to 15% are singletons. The sequenced material came from blood. These TCRs come from a woman aged 18-29 years with Graves' hyperthyroidism.

The table lists this clonotype with many counts. J is TRBJ1-5 and V is TRBV19; D ambiguous. V lost 3 bases, J lost 2 bases, and 8 bases lay in between. The CDR3 has 14 amino acids. Germline CDR1 and CDR2: LNHDA and SQIVND (reference sequence). In DNA form, the CDR3 reads TGTGCCAGTAGTATCGGGGATGGCAATCAGCCCCAGCATTTT. It encodes CASSIGDGNQPQHF. The full variable domain, rest sourced from reference TRBV19 and TRBJ1-5, is DGGITQSPKYLFRKEGQNVTLSCEQNLNHDAMYWYRQDPGQGLRLIYYSQIVNDFQKGDIAEGYSVSREKKESFPLTVTSAQKNPTAFYLCASSIGDGNQPQHFGDGTRLSIL.

The V call is TRBV28, the J call TRBJ2-7; a possible D gene is TRBD1 (6 bases). The germline V gene has CDR1 MDHEN and CDR2 SYDVKM. There are 15 residues in the CDR3. Trimming took off 3 bases at V and 0 bases at J, with 12 bases between the two ends. CDR3 sequence: CASSFGGRSSYEQYF. In nucleotides, the CDR3 is TGTGCCAGCAGTTTTGGGGGCAGGAGCTCCTACGAGCAGTACTTC. The whole variable domain, remainder taken from reference TRBV28 and TRBJ2-7, is DVKVTQSSRYLVKRTGEKVFLECVQDMDHENMFWYRQDPGLGLRLIYFSYDVKMKEKGDIPEGYSVSREKKERFSLILESASTNQTSMYLCASSFGGRSSYEQYFGPGTRLTVT.

The chain carries TRBV5-1 and TRBJ2-2; either TRBD1 or TRBD2 may supply D (5 bases each). There are 16 residues in the CDR3. The ends were cut back, 0 bases at V and 6 bases at J, with 15 bases in the middle. Per germline, CDR1 SGHRS and CDR2 YFSETQ. In nucleotides, the CDR3 is TGCGCCAGCAGCTTGGGGCCCTACGGGGCCGCCGGGGAGCTGTTTTTT. It is translated as CASSLGPYGAAGELFF.

The sample holds a few counts of this clonotype. This chain links TRBV27 with TRBJ1-2; possible D gene TRBD1, 6 bases. Per the germline V gene, CDR1 is MNHEY and CDR2 is SMNVEV (reference sequence). Trimming cost V 3 bases and J 7 bases, with 12 bases left between them. This CDR3 region has 13 residues. The CDR3 region has the DNA TGTGCCAGCAGTTTCCCGGGGGCATTTGGCTACACCTTC. It is translated as CASSFPGAFGYTF.

The chain uses TRBV18 and TRBJ2-5; 12 nucleotides match TRBD2. With V trimmed by 1 base and J by 4 bases, 4 bases remained unmatched. Germline V gene lookup returns CDR1 KGHSH and CDR2 LQKENI. The CDR3 spans 16 residues. The CDR3 nucleotides read TGTGCCAGCTCACCACGGGCGGGACTAGCGGGAGAGACCCAGTACTTC. Translation: CASSPRAGLAGETQYF. The full variable domain, completed using reference TRBV18 and TRBJ2-5, is NAGVMQNPRHLVRRRGQEARLRCSPMKGHSHVYWYRQLPEEGLKFMVYLQKENIIDESGMPKERFSAEFPKEGPSILRIQQVVRGDSAAYFCASSPRAGLAGETQYFGPGTRLLVL.

In its sample, this clonotype was seen a few times. The chain employs TRBV20-1 and TRBJ2-1, with no clear D. The ends were cut back, 3 bases at V and 9 bases at J, with 9 bases in the middle. The CDR3 consists of 11 residues. Germline CDR1 and CDR2: DFQATT and SNEGSKA (reference sequence). This CDR3 reads CSASVQVEQFF. In nucleotides, the CDR3 is TGCAGTGCTAGCGTTCAGGTTGAGCAGTTCTTC.

This clonotype showed up just a few times. The gene calls are TRBV15 and TRBJ1-4; D gene uncertain. With 3 bases removed from V and 0 bases from J, the gap between germline ends came to 5 bases. The length of the CDR3 is 14 residues. Looked up from germline, CDR1 is LNHNV and CDR2 is YYDKDF (reference sequence). The CDR3 region has the DNA TGTGCCACCAGCAGGTTCGCAACTAATGAAAAACTGTTTTTT. Protein product: CATSRFATNEKLFF.

The chain has TRBV5-1 and TRBJ2-5; possibly TRBD2 for D (6 bases). This CDR3 has 14 residues. V was shortened by 2 bases and J by 5 bases, with 13 bases between the two germline ends. Germline-derived CDR1 and CDR2 are SGHRS and YFSETQ. Here the CDR3 reads CASSFDSGWETQYF. CDR3 coding DNA: TGCGCCAGCAGCTTTGATAGCGGATGGGAGACCCAGTACTTC.

The chain combines TRBV5-6 with TRBJ2-3, with 8 nucleotides matching TRBD2. Germline V CDR1 and CDR2: SGHDT, YYEEEE. The CDR3 runs to 16 residues. V shed 3 bases, J shed 1 base, and the junction held 7 bases outside the gene matches. The DNA of the CDR3 is TGTGCCAGCAGCTGGATAATGACTAGCGGCACAGATACGCAGTATTTT. Amino acid sequence: CASSWIMTSGTDTQYF.

This clonotype has a count of ten or more. The chain links TRBV24-1 to TRBJ2-7; D unclear. Germline assignment: CDR1 KGHDR and CDR2 SFDVKD. V lost 4 bases and J lost 2, with 8 bases in between. The CDR3 covers 13 residues. The CDR3 protein is CATSDVSTYEQYF. CDR3 DNA sequence: TGTGCCACCAGTGACGTCAGCACCTACGAGCAGTACTTC.

Only a few counts were recorded for this clonotype. The chain recombines TRBV20-1 with TRBJ2-5; D unclear. V was trimmed by 7 bases and J by 0 bases, leaving 12 bases between them. CDR1 and CDR2 from the germline V gene are DFQATT and SNEGSKA (reference sequence). The CDR3 is 13 residues long. The CDR3 nucleotides read TGCAGTGTCATGCCGGAGCACCAAGAGACCCAGTACTTC. Encoded protein: CSVMPEHQETQYF.

This clonotype was picked up many times. V usage is TRBV6-2 or TRBV6-3 and J usage is TRBJ2-1; 9 nucleotides agree with TRBD2. Germline lookup yields CDR1 MNHEY and CDR2 SVGEGT. V was pared by 2 bases and J by 4 bases, with 6 bases of the junction left unmatched. The CDR3 extends over 16 amino acids. The DNA of the CDR3 is TGTGCCAGCAGTTACGGTCGGACTAGCGTTTACAATGAGCAGTTCTTC. Protein sequence: CASSYGRTSVYNEQFF.

This clonotype was picked up many times. V gene TRBV20-1 combines with J gene TRBJ2-1, with 7 positions matching TRBD2. V dropped 3 bases and J dropped 0; count of bases not matched to a gene: 8. Germline V gene data show CDR1 as DFQATT and CDR2 as SNEGSKA (reference sequence). The CDR3 is made up of 16 amino acids. The CDR3 sequence: CSARKASGNSYNEQFF. CDR3 DNA: TGCAGTGCTAGGAAGGCTAGCGGCAACTCCTACAATGAGCAGTTCTTC.

This clonotype was picked up many times. The V call is TRBV6-1, the J call TRBJ1-2; perhaps TRBD1 as D (6 bases). V was shortened by 2 bases and J by 0 bases, with 10 bases between the two germline ends. This CDR3 spans 15 amino acids. Germline loops: CDR1 MNHNS, CDR2 SASEGT. The CDR3 region is CASSELTGPNYGYTF. The DNA for the CDR3 is TGTGCCAGCAGTGAACTAACAGGGCCTAACTATGGCTACACCTTC.

The chain combines TRBV19 with TRBJ2-7, with D perhaps TRBD1 (5 bases). V lost 5 bases to trimming and J lost 2 bases, with 13 bases between them. The CDR3 runs 14 residues. Germline V gene data show CDR1 as LNHDA and CDR2 as SQIVND (reference sequence). The chain's CDR3 is CASSDGHGPYEQYV. CDR3 coding DNA: TGTGCCAGTAGTGACGGACACGGCCCCTACGAGCAGTACGTC.

This clonotype was observed many times. V is TRBV12-3 or TRBV12-4 and J is TRBJ2-1; D may be TRBD1 or TRBD2 (5 bases each). The CDR3 contains 16 residues. Trimming shortened V by 3 bases and J by 6 bases, and 18 bases separated the two germline ends. This CDR3 reads CASSFKQTLGGNEQFF. In DNA form, the CDR3 reads TGTGCCAGCAGTTTTAAGCAGACACTTGGGGGCAATGAGCAGTTCTTC.

The table lists this clonotype with many counts. This chain links TRBV27 with TRBJ2-5, with TRBD1 matching over 7 bases. Germline V lookup: CDR1 MNHEY, CDR2 SMNVEV (reference sequence). This CDR3 has 12 residues. The V and J ends lost 7 bases and 5 bases, in that order; junction bases with no gene match: 4. CDR3 coding DNA: TGTGCCAGCAAGGGGGCAAGGGAGACCCAGTACTTC. It yields the protein CASKGARETQYF.

This clonotype was detected many times. The V call is TRBV7-3, the J call TRBJ2-6; D remains ambiguous. The germline gives CDR1 SGHTA, CDR2 FQGTGA. There are 18 residues in the CDR3. V lost 5 bases, J lost 0 bases, and 17 bases lay in between. As DNA, the CDR3 is TGTGCCAGCAGCCCCAAGACGGTGGAACACTCTGGGGCCAACGTCCTGACTTTC. It yields the protein CASSPKTVEHSGANVLTF.

The gene calls are TRBV28 and TRBJ2-3, with TRBD2 identical over 13 bases. V was pared by 4 bases and J by 2 bases, with 9 bases of the junction left unmatched. The CDR3 loop spans 18 amino acids. The germline V gene encodes CDR1 MDHEN and CDR2 SYDVKM. CDR3 protein: CASSSWTSGGPDTDTQYF. CDR3 in DNA: TGTGCCAGCAGTTCATGGACTAGCGGGGGACCTGACACAGATACGCAGTATTTT. The whole variable domain, filled in from reference TRBV28 and TRBJ2-3, reads DVKVTQSSRYLVKRTGEKVFLECVQDMDHENMFWYRQDPGLGLRLIYFSYDVKMKEKGDIPEGYSVSREKKERFSLILESASTNQTSMYLCASSSWTSGGPDTDTQYFGPGTRLTVL.

J is TRBJ2-2 and V is TRBV10-3; 7 nucleotides line up with TRBD2. This CDR3 has 17 residues. Per germline, CDR1 ENHRY and CDR2 SYGVKD. After removal of 8 bases from V and 3 bases from J, the junction contained 15 bases not matched to a gene. The CDR3: CAISYGRKGRDTGELFF. CDR3 DNA sequence: TGTGCCATCTCTTACGGGAGGAAGGGAAGGGACACCGGGGAGCTGTTTTTT.

This clonotype was recorded many times. The chain has TRBV10-1 and TRBJ2-3, with D possibly being TRBD1 or TRBD2 (5 bases each). The ends were cut back, 5 bases at V and 2 bases at J, with 8 bases in the middle. The CDR3 runs to 13 residues. Germline-derived CDR1 and CDR2 are WNHNN and SYGVQD (reference sequence). CDR3 loop: CASSWDHTDTQYF. The CDR3, as DNA: TGCGCCAGCAGTTGGGACCACACAGATACGCAGTATTTT.

This clonotype appeared many times. The J gene is TRBJ1-2, the V gene TRBV6-1, with 7 positions matching TRBD1. V was clipped by 5 bases and J by 0 bases; unmatched bases: 9. Germline CDR1 and CDR2: MNHNS and SASEGT. The CDR3 has 16 amino acids. CDR3 in DNA: TGTGCCAGCAGTAGGCCGAACAGGGGATCTAACTATGGCTACACCTTC. Protein: CASSRPNRGSNYGYTF.

Note on this clonotype: A clone one base away is much larger, so this may be a read error. The J gene is TRBJ1-1, the V gene TRBV5-1; D possibly corresponds to TRBD1 (5 bases). There are 12 residues in the CDR3. Per germline, CDR1 SGHRS and CDR2 YFSETQ. CDR3 sequence (DNA): TGCACCAGCAGGGTAGGGGACACTGAAGCTTTCTTT. Translated, it gives CTSRVGDTEAFF.

The CDR3 DNA reads as TGTGCCAGTAGTACCTCCCCAAGCGGCAGCTCCTACAATGAGCAGTTCTTC. Translated, it gives CASSTSPSGSSYNEQFF. The chain recombines TRBV19 with TRBJ2-1, with D tentatively TRBD2 (5 bases). This CDR3 comprises 17 residues. The germline V and J ends were trimmed by 4 bases and 0 bases, with 16 bases remaining between them. Germline CDR1 and CDR2: LNHDA and SQIVND (reference sequence).

This clonotype has ten or more counts. DNA of the CDR3: TGTGCCAGCAGCCAAGATGACGCCCGTAGCACAGATACGCAGTATTTT. It codes for CASSQDDARSTDTQYF. V and J are TRBV4-2 and TRBJ2-3; no firm D call. CDR1 LGHNA and CDR2 YNFKEQ come from the germline V gene. Trimming took 0 bases from V and 0 from J, leaving 10 bases between them. The CDR3 has 16 residues.

This chain joins TRBV2 and TRBJ2-3, with D uncertain. The CDR3 is 14 residues long. The V gene's germline CDR1 is SNHLY and CDR2 FYNNEI. V was clipped by 7 bases and J by 3 bases, with 14 bases between them. The CDR3 protein is CASTPAPETDTQYF. The DNA for the CDR3 is TGTGCCAGCACCCCTGCACCGGAAACAGATACGCAGTATTTT. The full variable domain, in which reference TRBV2 and TRBJ2-3 provide the parts outside the CDR3, is EPEVTQTPSHQVTQMGQEVILRCVPISNHLYFYWYRQILGQKVEFLVSFYNNEISEKSEIFDDQFSVERPDGSNFTLKIRSTKLEDSAMYFCASTPAPETDTQYFGPGTRLTVL.

In its sample, this clonotype was seen many times. CDR3 residues: CASSQAPVKGYTF. The CDR3 DNA reads as TGTGCCAGCAGCCAAGCTCCGGTTAAGGGCTACACCTTC. The chain has TRBV4-2 and TRBJ1-2, with D hard to call. Looked up from germline, CDR1 is LGHNA and CDR2 is YNFKEQ. The CDR3 consists of 13 residues. Between the trimmed V and J ends, which lost 1 base and 8 bases, there was a span of 11 bases.